Below, 2 T cell receptor beta chains from the same sample are listed, as sequenced in a study of OX40 agonist ivuxolimab in advanced cancers. Sequenced by immunoSEQ multiplex PCR; TCRdb stores in-frame clones only, minus some. The sample yields around 41,000 clones, roughly 89% seen once. The source was CD4+ or CD8+ T cells sorted from blood, collected in a trial of the OX40 agonist ivuxolimab. The source is an adult with an advanced solid tumor such as melanoma, head and neck, liver or kidney cancer.

This CDR3 reads CASSLEGGRTDTQYF. The DNA of the CDR3 is TGCGCCAGCAGCTTGGAGGGGGGCCGCACAGATACGCAGTATTTT. This sequence joins TRBV5-1 and TRBJ2-3, with D tentatively TRBD1 or TRBD2 (6 bases each). V gave up 0 bases and J gave up 1 base, with 9 bases separating them. The CDR3 loop spans 15 amino acids. Germline V CDR1 and CDR2: SGHRS, YFSETQ.

V gene TRBV28 combines with J gene TRBJ2-1; possible D gene TRBD2, 7 bases. This CDR3 region has 14 residues. Germline CDR1 is MDHEN and CDR2 is SYDVKM. V lost 7 bases and J 2 bases, leaving 12 bases between the germline ends. CDR3 loop: CASNVRGPYNEQFF. The CDR3 DNA sequence: TGTGCCAGCAACGTGCGGGGGCCCTACAATGAGCAGTTCTTC.